Listed below are T cell receptor beta chains from one sample, sequenced in a study of blood T cell repertoires in COVID-19. Some clones are missing from TCRdb's copy, which holds only in-frame ones; the method was immunoSEQ multiplex PCR. The profile shows 140,000 to 150,000 clones, around 90% of them singletons. Material: PBMCs or T cells enriched from blood (not recorded which). The receptors come from a woman in her thirties or forties who had been exposed to COVID-19. CDR3s include the opening cysteine and the closing phenylalanine or tryptophan. Each record gives: clone size, V gene, J gene, D gene, CDR3 protein, CDR3 DNA. D genes are given only for firm matches. Clone size is not always given. Where it is, it says once, few, many or a class for expanded clones.

clone_size: .
v_call: TRBV12-3/TRBV12-4
j_call: TRBJ2-2
d_call: TRBD1
cdr3_aa: CATRTGNTGELFF
cdr3_nt: TGTGCCACCCGGACAGGGAACACCGGGGAGCTGTTTTTT

clone_size: .
v_call: TRBV7-2
j_call: TRBJ2-7
d_call: .
cdr3_aa: CASSLGGNLGEQYF
cdr3_nt: TGTGCCAGCAGCTTAGGCGGAAATTTGGGTGAGCAGTACTTC

clone_size: .
v_call: TRBV5-4
j_call: TRBJ1-1
d_call: TRBD1
cdr3_aa: CASSPGQTLINTEAFF
cdr3_nt: TGTGCCAGCAGCCCGGGACAGACGCTAATAAACACTGAAGCTTTCTTT

clone_size: .
v_call: TRBV27
j_call: TRBJ2-2
d_call: .
cdr3_aa: CASSFSNTGELFF
cdr3_nt: TGTGCCAGCAGTTTCTCGAACACCGGGGAGCTGTTTTTT

clone_size: .
v_call: TRBV11-2
j_call: TRBJ1-1
d_call: .
cdr3_aa: CASSHNRGRTQATEAFF
cdr3_nt: TGTGCCAGCAGCCATAATCGCGGGCGGACCCAAGCCACTGAAGCTTTCTTT

clone_size: .
v_call: TRBV7-8
j_call: TRBJ2-1
d_call: .
cdr3_aa: CASTETPNSNNEQFF
cdr3_nt: TGTGCCAGCACCGAGACCCCTAACAGTAACAATGAGCAGTTCTTC

clone_size: .
v_call: TRBV29-1
j_call: TRBJ1-2
d_call: .
cdr3_aa: CSVERQTYGYTF
cdr3_nt: TGCAGCGTTGAAAGACAGACTTATGGCTACACCTTC

clone_size: .
v_call: TRBV27
j_call: TRBJ1-4
d_call: TRBD1
cdr3_aa: CASSNDRGREKLFF
cdr3_nt: TGTGCCAGCAGCAACGACAGGGGGCGTGAAAAACTGTTTTTT

clone_size: .
v_call: TRBV27
j_call: TRBJ1-1
d_call: .
cdr3_aa: CATFGQRKSEAFF
cdr3_nt: TGTGCCACCTTTGGACAGAGGAAATCTGAAGCTTTCTTT

clone_size: .
v_call: TRBV7-7
j_call: TRBJ1-1
d_call: TRBD1
cdr3_aa: CASSPRQGEEAFF
cdr3_nt: TGTGCCAGCAGCCCACGACAGGGCGAAGAAGCTTTCTTT

clone_size: .
v_call: TRBV9
j_call: TRBJ2-7
d_call: TRBD2
cdr3_aa: CASSVASGGTYEQYF
cdr3_nt: TGTGCCAGCAGCGTAGCTAGCGGGGGAACCTACGAGCAGTACTTC

clone_size: .
v_call: TRBV6-1
j_call: TRBJ2-7
d_call: .
cdr3_aa: CASSEEPGDRSYEQYF
cdr3_nt: TGTGCCAGCAGTGAAGAACCCGGGGATCGGTCCTACGAGCAGTACTTC

clone_size: once
v_call: TRBV7-9
j_call: TRBJ2-3
d_call: .
cdr3_aa: CASSLALRAGDTQYF
cdr3_nt: TGTGCCAGCAGCTTAGCTTTGAGGGCCGGAGATACGCAGTATTTT

clone_size: .
v_call: TRBV27
j_call: TRBJ2-7
d_call: TRBD2
cdr3_aa: CASSLLAGEQYF
cdr3_nt: TGTGCCAGCAGTTTATTAGCGGGGGAGCAGTACTTC

clone_size: .
v_call: TRBV28
j_call: TRBJ2-7
d_call: TRBD1
cdr3_aa: CASSFYRGSYEQYF
cdr3_nt: TGTGCCAGCAGTTTTTACAGGGGGTCCTACGAGCAGTACTTC

clone_size: .
v_call: TRBV5-1
j_call: TRBJ2-5
d_call: .
cdr3_aa: CASSRPTSETQYF
cdr3_nt: TGCGCCAGCAGCAGACCGACAAGTGAGACCCAGTACTTC

clone_size: few
v_call: TRBV5-1
j_call: TRBJ1-2
d_call: .
cdr3_aa: CASSLTSGDYGYTF
cdr3_nt: TGCGCCAGCAGCTTGACGAGCGGAGACTATGGCTACACCTTC

clone_size: .
v_call: TRBV18
j_call: TRBJ2-7
d_call: .
cdr3_aa: CASSPPDSNGYEQYF
cdr3_nt: TGTGCCAGCTCACCGCCGGACAGCAATGGCTACGAGCAGTACTTC

clone_size: .
v_call: TRBV7-3
j_call: TRBJ1-2
d_call: TRBD1
cdr3_aa: CASSPGTGINYGYTF
cdr3_nt: TGTGCCAGCAGCCCCGGGACAGGGATAAACTATGGCTACACCTTC

clone_size: .
v_call: TRBV7-8
j_call: TRBJ2-5
d_call: TRBD1
cdr3_aa: CASSSSFGTGKETQYF
cdr3_nt: TGTGCCAGCAGCTCGTCGTTTGGGACAGGGAAAGAGACCCAGTACTTC

clone_size: .
v_call: TRBV18
j_call: TRBJ1-1
d_call: TRBD1
cdr3_aa: CASSPGQGHTEAFF
cdr3_nt: TGTGCCAGCTCCCCGGGACAGGGTCACACTGAAGCTTTCTTT

clone_size: .
v_call: TRBV12-3/TRBV12-4
j_call: TRBJ1-1
d_call: .
cdr3_aa: CASSQGFSAFF
cdr3_nt: TGTGCCAGCAGCCAGGGGTTTTCGGCTTTCTTT

clone_size: .
v_call: TRBV11-2
j_call: TRBJ1-2
d_call: TRBD1
cdr3_aa: CASSLERGGQRNYGYTF
cdr3_nt: TGTGCCAGCAGCTTAGAGCGAGGGGGCCAAAGAAACTATGGCTACACCTTC

clone_size: few
v_call: TRBV3-1/TRBV3-2
j_call: TRBJ1-6
d_call: .
cdr3_aa: CASGPGQRNSPLHF
cdr3_nt: TGTGCCAGCGGGCCCGGACAGCGTAATTCACCCCTCCACTTT

clone_size: .
v_call: TRBV19
j_call: TRBJ1-2
d_call: TRBD1
cdr3_aa: CASNGDRGYGYTF
cdr3_nt: TGTGCCAGTAATGGGGACAGGGGTTATGGCTACACCTTC